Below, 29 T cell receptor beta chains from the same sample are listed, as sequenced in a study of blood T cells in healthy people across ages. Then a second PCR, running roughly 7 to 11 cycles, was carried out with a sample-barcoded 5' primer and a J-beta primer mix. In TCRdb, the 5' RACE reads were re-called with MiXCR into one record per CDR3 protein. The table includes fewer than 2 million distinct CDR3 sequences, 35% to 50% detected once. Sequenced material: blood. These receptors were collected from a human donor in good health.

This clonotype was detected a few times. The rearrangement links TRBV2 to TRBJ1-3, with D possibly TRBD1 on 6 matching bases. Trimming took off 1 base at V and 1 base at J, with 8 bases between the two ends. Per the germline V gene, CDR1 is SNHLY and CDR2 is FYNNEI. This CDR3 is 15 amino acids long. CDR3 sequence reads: CASSEGGRSGNTIYF. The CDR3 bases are TGTGCCAGCAGTGAAGGGGGGCGATCTGGAAACACCATATATTTT.

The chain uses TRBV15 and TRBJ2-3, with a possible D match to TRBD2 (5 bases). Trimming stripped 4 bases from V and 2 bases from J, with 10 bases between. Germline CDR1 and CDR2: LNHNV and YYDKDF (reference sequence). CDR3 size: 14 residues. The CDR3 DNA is TGTGCCACCAGCACGAGGACTTTCACAGATACGCAGTATTTT. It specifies CATSTRTFTDTQYF.

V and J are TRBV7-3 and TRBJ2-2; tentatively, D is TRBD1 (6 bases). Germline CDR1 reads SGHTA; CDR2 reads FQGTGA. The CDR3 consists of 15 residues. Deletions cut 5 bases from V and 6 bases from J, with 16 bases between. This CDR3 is CASSTGSRVPGELFF. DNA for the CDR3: TGTGCCAGCAGCACAGGGAGTAGGGTTCCCGGGGAGCTGTTTTTT.

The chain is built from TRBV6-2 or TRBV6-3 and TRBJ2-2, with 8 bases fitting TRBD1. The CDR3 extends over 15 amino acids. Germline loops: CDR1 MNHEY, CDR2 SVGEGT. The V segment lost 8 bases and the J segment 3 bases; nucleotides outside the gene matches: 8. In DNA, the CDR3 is TGTGCCAGCTCGGGACAGGCATCGTACACCGGGGAGCTGTTTTTT. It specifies CASSGQASYTGELFF.

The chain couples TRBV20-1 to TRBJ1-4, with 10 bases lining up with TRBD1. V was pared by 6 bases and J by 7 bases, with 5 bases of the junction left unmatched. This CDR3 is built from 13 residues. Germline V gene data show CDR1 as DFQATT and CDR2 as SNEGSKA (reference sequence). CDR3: CSARTGGVEKLFF. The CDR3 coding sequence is TGCAGTGCCAGGACAGGGGGAGTTGAAAAACTGTTTTTT.

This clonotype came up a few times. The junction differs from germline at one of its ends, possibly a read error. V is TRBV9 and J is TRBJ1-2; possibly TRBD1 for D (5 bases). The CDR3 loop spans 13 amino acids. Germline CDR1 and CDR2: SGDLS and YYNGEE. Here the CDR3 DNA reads TGTGCCAGCAGCGTAGCAGGGTTCTATGGTTACACCTTC. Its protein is CASSVAGFYGYTF.

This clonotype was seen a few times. The CDR3 sequence: CASSLGTGGVHGELFF. The DNA for the CDR3 is TGCGCCAGCAGCCTGGGGACAGGGGGCGTCCACGGGGAGCTGTTTTTT. V is TRBV4-3 and J is TRBJ2-2; 12 nucleotides agree with TRBD1. The junction had 7 bases not matched to a gene; V was cut back by 4 bases and J by 7 bases. From germline, CDR1 is LGHNA and CDR2 YSLEER. The CDR3 covers 16 residues.

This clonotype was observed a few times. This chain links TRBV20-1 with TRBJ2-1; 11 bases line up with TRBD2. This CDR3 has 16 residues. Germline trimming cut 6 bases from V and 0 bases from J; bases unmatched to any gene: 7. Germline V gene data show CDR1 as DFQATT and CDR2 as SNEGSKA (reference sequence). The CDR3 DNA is TGCAGTGCACTGGGGACTAGCGGTAGCTCCTACAATGAGCAGTTCTTC. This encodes CSALGTSGSSYNEQFF.

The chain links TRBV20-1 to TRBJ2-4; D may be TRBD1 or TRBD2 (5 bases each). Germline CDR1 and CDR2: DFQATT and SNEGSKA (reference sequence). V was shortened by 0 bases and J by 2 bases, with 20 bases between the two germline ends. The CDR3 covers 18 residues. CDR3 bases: TGCAGTGCTAGAGATTTAGCGTGGGGCAGAGGAACCAAAAACATTCAGTACTTC. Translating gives CSARDLAWGRGTKNIQYF.

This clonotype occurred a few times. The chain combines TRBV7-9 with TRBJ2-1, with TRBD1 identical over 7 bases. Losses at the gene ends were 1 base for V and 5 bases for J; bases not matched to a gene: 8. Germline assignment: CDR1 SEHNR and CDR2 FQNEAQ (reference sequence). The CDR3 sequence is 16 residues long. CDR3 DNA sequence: TGTGCCAGCAGCTTAGTATACAGGGGCAGACACAATGAGCAGTTCTTC. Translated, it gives CASSLVYRGRHNEQFF. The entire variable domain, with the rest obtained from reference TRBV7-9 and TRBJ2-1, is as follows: DTGVSQNPRHKITKRGQNVTFRCDPISEHNRLYWYRQTLGQGPEFLTYFQNEAQLEKSRLLSDRFSAERPKGSFSTLEIQRTEQGDSAMYLCASSLVYRGRHNEQFFGPGTRLTVL.

This chain's CDR3 is CASSLLGTGEEKLFF. Here the CDR3 DNA reads TGTGCCAGCAGCTTGCTCGGGACAGGGGAGGAAAAACTGTTTTTT. The V gene is TRBV5-5, the J gene TRBJ1-4; 10 bases map to TRBD1. Unmatched junction bases numbered 5, after V lost 1 base and J lost 8 bases. Germline CDR1 is SGHKS and CDR2 is YYEKEE (reference sequence). This CDR3 is built from 15 residues.

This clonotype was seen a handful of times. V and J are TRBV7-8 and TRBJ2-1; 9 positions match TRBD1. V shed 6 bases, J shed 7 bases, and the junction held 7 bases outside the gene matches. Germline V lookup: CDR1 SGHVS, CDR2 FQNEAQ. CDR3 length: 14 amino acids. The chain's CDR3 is CASSRGQGQNEQFF. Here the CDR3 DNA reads TGTGCCAGCAGTCGGGGACAGGGACAGAATGAGCAGTTCTTC. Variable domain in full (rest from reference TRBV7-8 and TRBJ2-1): GAGVSQSPRYKVAKRGQDVALRCDPISGHVSLFWYQQALGQGPEFLTYFQNEAQLDKSGLPSDRFFAERPEGSVSTLKIQRTQQEDSAVYLCASSRGQGQNEQFFGPGTRLTVL.

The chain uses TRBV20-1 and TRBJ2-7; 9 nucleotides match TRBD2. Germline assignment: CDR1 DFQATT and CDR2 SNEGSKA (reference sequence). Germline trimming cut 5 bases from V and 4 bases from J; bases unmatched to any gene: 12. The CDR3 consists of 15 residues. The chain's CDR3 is CSAREPGLATYEQYF. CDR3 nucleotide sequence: TGCAGTGCTCGTGAACCGGGACTAGCAACGTACGAGCAGTACTTC.

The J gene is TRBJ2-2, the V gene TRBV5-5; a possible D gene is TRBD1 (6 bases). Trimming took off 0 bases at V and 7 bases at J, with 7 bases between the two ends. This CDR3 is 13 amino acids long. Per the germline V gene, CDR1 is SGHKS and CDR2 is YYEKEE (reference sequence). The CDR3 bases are TGTGCCAGCAGCTTGGAGGGGGTCGGGGAGCTGTTTTTT. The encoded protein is CASSLEGVGELFF.

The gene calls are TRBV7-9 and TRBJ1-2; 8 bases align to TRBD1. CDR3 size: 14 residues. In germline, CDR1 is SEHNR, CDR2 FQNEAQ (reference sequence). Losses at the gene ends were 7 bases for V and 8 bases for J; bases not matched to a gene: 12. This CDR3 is CASTVGTGFVGYTF. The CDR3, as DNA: TGTGCCAGCACCGTTGGGACAGGTTTCGTCGGCTACACCTTC.

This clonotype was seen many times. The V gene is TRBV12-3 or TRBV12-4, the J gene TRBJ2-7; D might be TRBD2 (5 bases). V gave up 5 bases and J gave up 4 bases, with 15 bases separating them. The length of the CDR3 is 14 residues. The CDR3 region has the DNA TGTGCCAGCAGTCCCACCGGGAACCCGTACGAGCAGTACTTC. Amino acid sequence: CASSPTGNPYEQYF.

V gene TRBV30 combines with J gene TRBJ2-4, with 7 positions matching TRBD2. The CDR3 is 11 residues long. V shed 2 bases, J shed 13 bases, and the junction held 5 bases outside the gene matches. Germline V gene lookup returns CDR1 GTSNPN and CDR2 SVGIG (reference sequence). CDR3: CAWSSAGEQYF. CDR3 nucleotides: TGTGCCTGGAGTTCTGCGGGGGAGCAGTACTTC.

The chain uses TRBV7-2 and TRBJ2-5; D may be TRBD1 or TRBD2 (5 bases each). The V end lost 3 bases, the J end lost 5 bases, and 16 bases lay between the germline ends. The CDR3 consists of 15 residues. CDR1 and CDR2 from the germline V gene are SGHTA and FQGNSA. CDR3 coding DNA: TGTGCCAGCAGCTTGGGGGTGAGGGGTTGGGAGACCCAGTACTTC. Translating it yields CASSLGVRGWETQYF.

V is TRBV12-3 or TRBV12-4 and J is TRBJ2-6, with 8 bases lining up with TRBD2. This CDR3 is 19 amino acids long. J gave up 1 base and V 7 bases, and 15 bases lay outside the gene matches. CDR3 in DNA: TGTGCCAGCACCCCCCTAGCGGGCTTCAACGGATCTGGGGCCAACGTCCTGACTTTC. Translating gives CASTPLAGFNGSGANVLTF.

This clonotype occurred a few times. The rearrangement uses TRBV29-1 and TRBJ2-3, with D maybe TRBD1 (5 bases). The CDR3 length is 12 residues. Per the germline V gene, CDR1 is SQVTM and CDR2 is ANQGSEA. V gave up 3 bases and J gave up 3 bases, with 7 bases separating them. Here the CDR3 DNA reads TGCAGCGTTGATAAGGGGACAGATACGCAGTATTTT. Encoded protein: CSVDKGTDTQYF.

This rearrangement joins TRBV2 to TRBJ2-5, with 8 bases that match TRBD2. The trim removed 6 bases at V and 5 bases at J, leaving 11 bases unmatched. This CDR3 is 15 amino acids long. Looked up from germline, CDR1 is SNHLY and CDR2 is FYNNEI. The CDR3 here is CASRVTGGPGETQYF. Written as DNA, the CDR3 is TGTGCCAGCAGGGTGACGGGGGGGCCGGGCGAGACCCAGTACTTC.

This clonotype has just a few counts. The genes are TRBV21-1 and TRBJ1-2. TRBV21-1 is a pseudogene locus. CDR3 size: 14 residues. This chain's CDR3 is CASSKVKPFYGYIF. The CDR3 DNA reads TGTGCCAGCAGCAAAGTAAAACCGTTCTATGGCTACATCTTC.

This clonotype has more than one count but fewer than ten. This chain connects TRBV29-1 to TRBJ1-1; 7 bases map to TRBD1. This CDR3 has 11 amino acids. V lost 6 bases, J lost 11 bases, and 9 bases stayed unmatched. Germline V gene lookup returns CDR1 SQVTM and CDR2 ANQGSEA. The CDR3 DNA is TGCAGCGTGATTAGCCAGGGGGACGCTTTCTTT. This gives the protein CSVISQGDAFF. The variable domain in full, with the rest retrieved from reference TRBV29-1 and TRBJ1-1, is SAVISQKPSRDICQRGTSLTIQCQVDSQVTMMFWYRQQPGQSLTLIATANQGSEATYESGFVIDKFPISRPNLTFSTLTVSNMSPEDSSIYLCSVISQGDAFFGQGTRLTVV.

CDR3: CASSHVVGVWTGELFF. The CDR3, as DNA: TGTGCCAGCAGCCATGTTGTGGGGGTTTGGACCGGGGAGCTGTTTTTT. The chain recombines TRBV7-2 with TRBJ2-2, with D perhaps matching TRBD1 or TRBD2 (5 bases each). V lost 5 bases, J lost 5 bases, and 18 bases lay in between. CDR3 length: 16 residues. CDR1 is SGHTA, CDR2 FQGNSA, per germline.

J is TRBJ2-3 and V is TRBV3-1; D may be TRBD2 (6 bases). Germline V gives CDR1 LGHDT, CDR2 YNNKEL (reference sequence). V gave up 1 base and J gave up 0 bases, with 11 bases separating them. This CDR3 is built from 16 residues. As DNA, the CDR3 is TGTGCCAGCAGCCAAGCAGTAGCGGCGAGCACAGATACGCAGTATTTT. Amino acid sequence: CASSQAVAASTDTQYF.

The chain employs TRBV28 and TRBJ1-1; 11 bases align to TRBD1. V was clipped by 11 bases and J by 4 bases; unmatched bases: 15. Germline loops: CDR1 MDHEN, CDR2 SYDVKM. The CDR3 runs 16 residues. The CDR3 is CAALWGTGGSLTEAFF. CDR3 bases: TGTGCCGCGCTGTGGGGGACAGGGGGAAGTCTCACTGAAGCTTTCTTT. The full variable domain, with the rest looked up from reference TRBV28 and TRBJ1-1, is DVKVTQSSRYLVKRTGEKVFLECVQDMDHENMFWYRQDPGLGLRLIYFSYDVKMKEKGDIPEGYSVSREKKERFSLILESASTNQTSMYLCAALWGTGGSLTEAFFGQGTRLTVV.

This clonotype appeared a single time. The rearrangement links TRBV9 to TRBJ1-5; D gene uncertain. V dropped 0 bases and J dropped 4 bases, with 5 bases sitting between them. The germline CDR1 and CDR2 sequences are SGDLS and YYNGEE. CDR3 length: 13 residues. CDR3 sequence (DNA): TGTGCCAGCAGCGTAGTAGGTAATCAGCCCCAGCATTTT. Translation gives CASSVVGNQPQHF.

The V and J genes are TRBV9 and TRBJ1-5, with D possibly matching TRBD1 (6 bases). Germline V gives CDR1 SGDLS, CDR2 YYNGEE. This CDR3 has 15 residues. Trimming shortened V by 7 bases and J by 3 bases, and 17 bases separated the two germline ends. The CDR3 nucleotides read TGTGCCAGCGGCCCCTCGGGACACCCCAATCAGCCCCAGCATTTT. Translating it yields CASGPSGHPNQPQHF.

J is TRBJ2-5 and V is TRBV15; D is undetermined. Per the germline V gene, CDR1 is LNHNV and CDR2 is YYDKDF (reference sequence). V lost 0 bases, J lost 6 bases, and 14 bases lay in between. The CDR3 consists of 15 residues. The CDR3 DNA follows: TGTGCCACCAGCAGAGATCGATCGATGGGGAAGACCCAGTACTTC. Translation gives CATSRDRSMGKTQYF.